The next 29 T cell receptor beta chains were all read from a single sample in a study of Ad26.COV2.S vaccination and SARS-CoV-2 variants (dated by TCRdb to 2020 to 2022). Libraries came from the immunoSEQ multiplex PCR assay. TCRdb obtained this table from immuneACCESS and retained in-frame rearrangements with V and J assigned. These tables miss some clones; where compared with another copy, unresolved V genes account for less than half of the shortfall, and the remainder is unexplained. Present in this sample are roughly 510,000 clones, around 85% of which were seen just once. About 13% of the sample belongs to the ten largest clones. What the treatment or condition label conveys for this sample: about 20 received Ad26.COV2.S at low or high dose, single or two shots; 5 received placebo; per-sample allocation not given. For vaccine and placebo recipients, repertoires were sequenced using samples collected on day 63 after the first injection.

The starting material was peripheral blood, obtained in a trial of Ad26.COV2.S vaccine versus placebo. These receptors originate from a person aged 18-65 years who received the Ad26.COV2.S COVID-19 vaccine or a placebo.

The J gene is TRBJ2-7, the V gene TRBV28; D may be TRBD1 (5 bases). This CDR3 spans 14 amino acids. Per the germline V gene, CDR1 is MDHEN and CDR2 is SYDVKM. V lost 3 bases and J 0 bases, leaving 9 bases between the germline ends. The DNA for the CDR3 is TGTGCCAGCAGTTTGGACACGCTCTCCTACGAGCAGTACTTC. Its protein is CASSLDTLSYEQYF.

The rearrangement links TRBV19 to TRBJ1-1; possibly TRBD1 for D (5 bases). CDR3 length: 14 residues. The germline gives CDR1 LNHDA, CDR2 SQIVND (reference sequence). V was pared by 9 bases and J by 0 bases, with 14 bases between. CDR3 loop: CASMRQGMNTEAFF. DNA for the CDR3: TGTGCCAGCATGCGGCAGGGAATGAACACTGAAGCTTTCTTT. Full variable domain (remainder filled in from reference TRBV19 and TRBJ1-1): DGGITQSPKYLFRKEGQNVTLSCEQNLNHDAMYWYRQDPGQGLRLIYYSQIVNDFQKGDIAEGYSVSREKKESFPLTVTSAQKNPTAFYLCASMRQGMNTEAFFGQGTRLTVV.

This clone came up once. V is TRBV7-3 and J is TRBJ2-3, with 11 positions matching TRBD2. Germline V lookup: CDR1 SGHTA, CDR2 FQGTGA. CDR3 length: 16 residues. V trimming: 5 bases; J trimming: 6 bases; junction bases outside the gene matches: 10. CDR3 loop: CASSLIAGGARDTQYF. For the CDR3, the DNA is TGTGCCAGCAGCCTTATAGCGGGAGGGGCGAGGGATACGCAGTATTTT.

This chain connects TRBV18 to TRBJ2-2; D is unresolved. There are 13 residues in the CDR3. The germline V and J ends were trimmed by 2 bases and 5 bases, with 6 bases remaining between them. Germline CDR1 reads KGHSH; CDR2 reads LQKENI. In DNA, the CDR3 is TGTGCCAGCTCACCAAAGTCAACCGGGGAGCTGTTTTTT. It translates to CASSPKSTGELFF.

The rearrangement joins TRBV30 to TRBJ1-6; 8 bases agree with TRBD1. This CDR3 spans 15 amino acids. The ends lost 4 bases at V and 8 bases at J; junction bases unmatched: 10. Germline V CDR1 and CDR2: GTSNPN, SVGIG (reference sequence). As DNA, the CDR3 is TGTGCCTGGACGACTCGACAGGGGCGGGATTCACCCCTCCACTTT. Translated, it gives CAWTTRQGRDSPLHF.

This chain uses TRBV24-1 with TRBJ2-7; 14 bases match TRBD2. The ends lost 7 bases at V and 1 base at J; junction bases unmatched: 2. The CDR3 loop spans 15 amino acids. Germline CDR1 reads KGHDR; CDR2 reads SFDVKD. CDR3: CATSGLAGGSYEQYF. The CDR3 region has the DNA TGTGCCACCAGCGGACTAGCGGGAGGTTCCTACGAGCAGTACTTC.

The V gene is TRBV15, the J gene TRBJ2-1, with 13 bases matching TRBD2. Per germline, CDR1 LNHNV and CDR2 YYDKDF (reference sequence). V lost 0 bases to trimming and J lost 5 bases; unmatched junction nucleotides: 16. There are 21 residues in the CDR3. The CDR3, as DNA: TGTGCCACCAGCAGAGACCCTAGGGCGGGACTAGCGGGATTTTGGGACAATGAGCAGTTCTTC. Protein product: CATSRDPRAGLAGFWDNEQFF.

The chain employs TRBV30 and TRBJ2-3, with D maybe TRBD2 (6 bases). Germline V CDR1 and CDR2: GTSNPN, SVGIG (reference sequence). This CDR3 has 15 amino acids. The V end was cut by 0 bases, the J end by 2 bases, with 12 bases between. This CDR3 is CAWSVSGGVTDTQYF. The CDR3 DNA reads TGTGCCTGGAGTGTATCCGGGGGTGTCACAGATACGCAGTATTTT.

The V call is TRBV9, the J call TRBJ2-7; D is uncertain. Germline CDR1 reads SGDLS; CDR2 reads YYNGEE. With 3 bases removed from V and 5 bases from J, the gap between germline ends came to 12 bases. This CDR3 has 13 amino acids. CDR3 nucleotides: TGTGCCAGCAGCGGGAAATGGAACAACGAGCAGTACTTC. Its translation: CASSGKWNNEQYF.

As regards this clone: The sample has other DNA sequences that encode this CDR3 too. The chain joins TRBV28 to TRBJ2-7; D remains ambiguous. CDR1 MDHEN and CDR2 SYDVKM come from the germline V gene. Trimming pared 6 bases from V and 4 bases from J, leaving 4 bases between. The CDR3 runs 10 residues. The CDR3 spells CASSKYEQYF. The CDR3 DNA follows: TGTGCCAGCAGCAAATACGAGCAGTACTTC.

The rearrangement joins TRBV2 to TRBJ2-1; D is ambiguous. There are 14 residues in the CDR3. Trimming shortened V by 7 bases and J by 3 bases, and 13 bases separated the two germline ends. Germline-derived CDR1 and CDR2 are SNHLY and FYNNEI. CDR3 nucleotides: TGTGCCAGCAAAGGCGGAGACATCTACAATGAGCAGTTCTTC. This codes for CASKGGDIYNEQFF.

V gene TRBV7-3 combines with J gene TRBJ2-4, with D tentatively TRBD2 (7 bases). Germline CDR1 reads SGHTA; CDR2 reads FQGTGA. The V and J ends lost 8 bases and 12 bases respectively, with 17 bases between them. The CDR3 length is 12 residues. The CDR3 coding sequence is TGTGCCAGCGGAAGGTACGGGGGGCCTCAGTACTTC. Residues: CASGRYGGPQYF.

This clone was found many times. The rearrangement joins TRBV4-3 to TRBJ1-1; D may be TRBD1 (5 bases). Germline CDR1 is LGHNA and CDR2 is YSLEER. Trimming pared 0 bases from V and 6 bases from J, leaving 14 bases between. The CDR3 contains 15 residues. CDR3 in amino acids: CASSQDAGIFAEAFF. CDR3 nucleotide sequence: TGCGCCAGCAGCCAAGATGCAGGGATCTTCGCTGAAGCTTTCTTT.

Here the CDR3 DNA reads TGTGCCAGCAGCCAGATACCGGGACGGAGGGTTAATGAAAAACTGTTTTTT. It translates to CASSQIPGRRVNEKLFF. This chain joins TRBV3-1 (or the pseudogene TRBV3-2) and TRBJ1-4; perhaps TRBD1 as D (5 bases). V lost 3 bases and J 4 bases, leaving 18 bases between the germline ends. Germline CDR1 LGHDT, CDR2 YNNKEL (reference sequence). This CDR3 is built from 17 residues.

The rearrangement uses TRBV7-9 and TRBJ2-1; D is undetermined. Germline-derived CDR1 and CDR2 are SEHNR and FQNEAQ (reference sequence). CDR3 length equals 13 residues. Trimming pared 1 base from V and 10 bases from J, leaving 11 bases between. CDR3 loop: CASSLDILWEQFF. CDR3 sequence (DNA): TGTGCCAGCAGCTTAGATATCCTTTGGGAGCAGTTCTTC.

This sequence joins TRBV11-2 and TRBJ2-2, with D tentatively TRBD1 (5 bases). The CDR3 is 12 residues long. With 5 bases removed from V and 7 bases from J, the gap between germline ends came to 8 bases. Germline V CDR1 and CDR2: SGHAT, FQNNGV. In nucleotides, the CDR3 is TGTGCCAGCAGCCCAGGGATCGGGGAGCTGTTTTTT. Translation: CASSPGIGELFF.

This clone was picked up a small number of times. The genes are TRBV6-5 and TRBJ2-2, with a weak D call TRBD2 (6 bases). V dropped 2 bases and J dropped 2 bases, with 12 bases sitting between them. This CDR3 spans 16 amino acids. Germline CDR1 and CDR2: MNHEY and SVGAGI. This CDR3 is CASSYPGTPNTGELFF. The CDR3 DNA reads TGTGCCAGCAGTTACCCCGGGACTCCCAACACCGGGGAGCTGTTTTTT.

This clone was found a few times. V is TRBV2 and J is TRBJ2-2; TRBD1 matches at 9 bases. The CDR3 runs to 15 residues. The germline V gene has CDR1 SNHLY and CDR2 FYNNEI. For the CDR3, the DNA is TGTGCTAGCCGAGGGGGACAGGGTATATCCGGGGAGCTGTTTTTT. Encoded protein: CASRGGQGISGELFF.

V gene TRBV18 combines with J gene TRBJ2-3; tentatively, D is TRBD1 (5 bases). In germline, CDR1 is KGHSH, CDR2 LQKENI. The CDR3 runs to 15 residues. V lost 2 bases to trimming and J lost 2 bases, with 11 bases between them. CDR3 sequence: CASSPGRQNTDTQYF. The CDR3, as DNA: TGTGCCAGCTCACCAGGGCGACAGAACACAGATACGCAGTATTTT.

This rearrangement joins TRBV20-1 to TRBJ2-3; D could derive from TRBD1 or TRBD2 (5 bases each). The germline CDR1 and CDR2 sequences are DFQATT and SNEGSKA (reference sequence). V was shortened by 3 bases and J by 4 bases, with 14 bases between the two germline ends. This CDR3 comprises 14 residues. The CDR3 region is CSASGAGSSDTQYF. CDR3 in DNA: TGCAGTGCTAGTGGGGCAGGGAGCTCAGATACGCAGTATTTT.

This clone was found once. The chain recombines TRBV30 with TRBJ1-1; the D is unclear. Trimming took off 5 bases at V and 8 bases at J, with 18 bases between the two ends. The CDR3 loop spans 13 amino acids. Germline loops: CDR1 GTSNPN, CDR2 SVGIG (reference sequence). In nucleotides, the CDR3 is TGTGCCTGGGACCGGGTGCGGGGAGGAGAAGCTTTCTTT. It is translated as CAWDRVRGGEAFF. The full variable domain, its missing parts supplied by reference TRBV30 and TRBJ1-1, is SQTIHQWPATLVQPVGSPLSLECTVEGTSNPNLYWYRQAAGRGLQLLFYSVGIGQISSEVPQNLSASRPQDRQFILSSKKLLLSDSGFYLCAWDRVRGGEAFFGQGTRLTVV.

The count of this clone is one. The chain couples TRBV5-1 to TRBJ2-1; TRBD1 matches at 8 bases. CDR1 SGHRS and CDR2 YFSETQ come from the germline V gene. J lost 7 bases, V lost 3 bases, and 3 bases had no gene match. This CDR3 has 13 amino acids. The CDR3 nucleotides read TGCGCCAGCAGCTGGCAGGGGGCGAATGAGCAGTTCTTC. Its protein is CASSWQGANEQFF.

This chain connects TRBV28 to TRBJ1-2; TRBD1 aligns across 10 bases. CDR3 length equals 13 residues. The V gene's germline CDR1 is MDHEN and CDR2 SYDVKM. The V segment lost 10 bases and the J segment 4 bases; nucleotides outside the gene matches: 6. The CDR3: CATKTGGFYGYTF. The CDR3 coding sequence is TGTGCCACCAAGACAGGGGGCTTCTATGGCTACACCTTC.

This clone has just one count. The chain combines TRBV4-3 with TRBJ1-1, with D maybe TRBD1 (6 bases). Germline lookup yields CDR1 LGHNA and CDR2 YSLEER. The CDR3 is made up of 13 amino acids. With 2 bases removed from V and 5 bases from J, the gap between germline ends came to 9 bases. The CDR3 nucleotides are TGCGCCAGCAGCCAAATTCAGGGGACTGAAGCTTTCTTT. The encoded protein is CASSQIQGTEAFF.

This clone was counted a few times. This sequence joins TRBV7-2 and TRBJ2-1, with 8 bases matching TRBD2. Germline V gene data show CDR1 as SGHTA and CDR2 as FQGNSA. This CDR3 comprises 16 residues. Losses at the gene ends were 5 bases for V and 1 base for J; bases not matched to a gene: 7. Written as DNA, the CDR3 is TGTGCCAGCAGCCCCGGGACTAGGACGTCCTACAATGAGCAGTTCTTC. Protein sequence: CASSPGTRTSYNEQFF.

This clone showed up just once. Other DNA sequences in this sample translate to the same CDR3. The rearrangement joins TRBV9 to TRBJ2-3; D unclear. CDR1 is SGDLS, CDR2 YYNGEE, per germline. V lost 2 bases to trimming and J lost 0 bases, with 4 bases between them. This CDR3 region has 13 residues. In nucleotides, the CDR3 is TGTGCCAGCAGCGTCGACAGCACAGATACGCAGTATTTT. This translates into CASSVDSTDTQYF.

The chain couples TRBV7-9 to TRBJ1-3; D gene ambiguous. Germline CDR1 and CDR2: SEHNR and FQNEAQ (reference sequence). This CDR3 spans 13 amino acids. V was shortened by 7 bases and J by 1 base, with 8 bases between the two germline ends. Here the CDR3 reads CASTRSSGNTIYF. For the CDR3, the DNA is TGTGCCAGCACCCGGTCATCTGGAAACACCATATATTTT.

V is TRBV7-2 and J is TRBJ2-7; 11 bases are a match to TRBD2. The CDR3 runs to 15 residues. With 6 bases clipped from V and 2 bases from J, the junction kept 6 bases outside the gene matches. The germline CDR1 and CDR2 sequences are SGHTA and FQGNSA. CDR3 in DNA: TGTGCCAGCAGACCGGGACTAGCGGCGACCTACGAGCAGTACTTC. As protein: CASRPGLAATYEQYF.

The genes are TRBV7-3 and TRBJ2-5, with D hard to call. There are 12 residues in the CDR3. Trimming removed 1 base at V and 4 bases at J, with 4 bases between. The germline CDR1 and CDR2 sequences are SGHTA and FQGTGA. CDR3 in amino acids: CASSLRGETQYF. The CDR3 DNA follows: TGTGCCAGCAGCTTAAGGGGAGAGACCCAGTACTTC.